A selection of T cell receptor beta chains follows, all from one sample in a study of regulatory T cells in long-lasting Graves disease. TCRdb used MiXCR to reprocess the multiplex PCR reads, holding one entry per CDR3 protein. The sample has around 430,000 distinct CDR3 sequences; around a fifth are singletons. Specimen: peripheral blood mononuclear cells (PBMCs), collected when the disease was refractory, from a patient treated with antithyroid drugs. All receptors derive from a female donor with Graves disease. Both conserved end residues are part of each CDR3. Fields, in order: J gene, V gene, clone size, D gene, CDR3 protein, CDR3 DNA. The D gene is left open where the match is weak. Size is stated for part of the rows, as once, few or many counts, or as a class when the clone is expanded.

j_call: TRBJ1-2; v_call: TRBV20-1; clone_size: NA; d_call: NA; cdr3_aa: CSASLTRDGYTF; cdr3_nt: TGCAGTGCTAGCCTTACCAGGGACGGCTACACCTTC
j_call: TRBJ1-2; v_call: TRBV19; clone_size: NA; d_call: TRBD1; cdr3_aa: CASARDRPSFSNYGYTF; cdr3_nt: TGTGCCAGCGCTCGGGACAGACCATCTTTTTCTAACTATGGCTACACCTTC
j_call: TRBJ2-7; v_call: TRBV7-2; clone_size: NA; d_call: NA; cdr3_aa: CASSLFARRSYEQYF; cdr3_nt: TGTGCCAGCAGCTTATTTGCAAGGAGGTCCTACGAGCAGTACTTC
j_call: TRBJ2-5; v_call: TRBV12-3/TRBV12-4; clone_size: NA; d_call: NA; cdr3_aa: CASSFYRETQYF; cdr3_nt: TGTGCCAGCAGTTTTTATCGAGAGACCCAGTACTTC
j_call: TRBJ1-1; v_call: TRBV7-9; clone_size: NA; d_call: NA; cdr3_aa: CASSLQDDTEAFF; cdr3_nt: TGTGCCAGCAGCTTGCAGGACGACACTGAAGCTTTCTTT
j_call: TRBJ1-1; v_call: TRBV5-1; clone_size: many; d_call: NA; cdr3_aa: CASSFSWEGNTEAFF; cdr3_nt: TGCGCCAGCAGCTTTTCTTGGGAGGGGAACACTGAAGCTTTCTTT
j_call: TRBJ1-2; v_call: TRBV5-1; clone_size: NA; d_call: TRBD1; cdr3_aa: CASSPGTGGNYGYTF; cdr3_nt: TGCGCCAGCAGCCCCGGGACAGGGGGGAACTATGGCTACACCTTC
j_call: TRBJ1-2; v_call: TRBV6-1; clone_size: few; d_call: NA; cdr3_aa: CASRGGPLFSYTF; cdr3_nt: TGTGCCAGCAGAGGGGGGCCCCTCTTTTCCTACACCTTC
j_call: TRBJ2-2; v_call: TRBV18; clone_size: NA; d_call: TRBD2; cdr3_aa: CASSPGGSTGELFF; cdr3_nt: TGTGCCAGCTCACCGGGCGGGAGCACCGGGGAGCTGTTTTTT
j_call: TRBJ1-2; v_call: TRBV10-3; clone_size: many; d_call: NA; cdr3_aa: CAIGAGISGYTF; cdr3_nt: TGTGCCATCGGGGCAGGGATTTCTGGCTACACCTTC
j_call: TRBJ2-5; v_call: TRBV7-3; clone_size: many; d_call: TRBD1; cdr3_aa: CASSELGQGPMETQYF; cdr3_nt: TGTGCCAGCAGCGAATTGGGACAGGGACCAATGGAGACCCAGTACTTC
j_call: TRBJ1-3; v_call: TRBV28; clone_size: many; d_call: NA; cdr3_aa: CASSPGTVFSGNTIYF; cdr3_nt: TGTGCCAGCAGTCCGGGCACAGTATTCTCTGGAAACACCATATATTTT
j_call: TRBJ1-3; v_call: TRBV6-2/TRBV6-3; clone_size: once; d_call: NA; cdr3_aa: CASRPGRSSYSGNTIYF; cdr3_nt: TGTGCCAGCAGACCAGGACGGTCTTCCTACTCTGGAAACACCATATATTTT
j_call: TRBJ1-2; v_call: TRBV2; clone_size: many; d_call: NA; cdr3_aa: CASSEGFLRYGYTF; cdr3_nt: TGTGCCAGCAGTGAGGGATTTCTTCGCTATGGCTACACCTTC
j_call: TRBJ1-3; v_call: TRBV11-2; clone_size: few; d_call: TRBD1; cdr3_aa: CASSPLEGGFSGNTIYF; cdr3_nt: TGTGCCAGCAGCCCGCTAGAAGGGGGCTTCTCTGGAAACACCATATATTTT
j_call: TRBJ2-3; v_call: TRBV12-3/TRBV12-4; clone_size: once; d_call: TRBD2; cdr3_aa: CASRTSGGGDTQYF; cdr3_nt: TGTGCCAGCAGGACGAGCGGGGGAGGAGATACGCAGTATTTT
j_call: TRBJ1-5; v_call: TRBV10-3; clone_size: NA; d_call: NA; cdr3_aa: CAISDNVGAQPQHF; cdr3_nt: TGTGCCATCAGTGATAATGTAGGGGCCCAGCCCCAGCATTTT
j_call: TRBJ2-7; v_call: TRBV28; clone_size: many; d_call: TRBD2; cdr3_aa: CASSFSGGLSYEQYF; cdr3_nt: TGTGCCAGCAGCTTTAGCGGGGGGCTCTCCTACGAGCAGTACTTC
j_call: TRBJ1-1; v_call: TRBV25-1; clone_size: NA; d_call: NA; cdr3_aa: CASIGDGVNTEAFF; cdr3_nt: TGTGCCAGCATCGGGGACGGGGTGAACACTGAAGCTTTCTTT
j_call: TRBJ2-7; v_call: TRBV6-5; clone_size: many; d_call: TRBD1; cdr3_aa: CASSYGQGFTFEQYF; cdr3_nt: TGTGCCAGCAGTTACGGACAGGGATTTACATTCGAGCAGTACTTC
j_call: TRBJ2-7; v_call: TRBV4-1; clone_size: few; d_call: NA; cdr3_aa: CASSQTPTGPEQYF; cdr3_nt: TGCGCCAGCAGCCAAACACCCACAGGGCCCGAGCAGTACTTC
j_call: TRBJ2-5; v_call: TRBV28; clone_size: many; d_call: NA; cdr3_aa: CASSDTSYRGETQYF; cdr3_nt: TGTGCCAGCAGTGACACGAGTTACCGGGGAGAGACCCAGTACTTC
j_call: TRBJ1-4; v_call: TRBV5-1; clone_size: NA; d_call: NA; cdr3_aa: CASSPGTGSEKLFF; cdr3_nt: TGTGCCAGCAGCCCAGGGACGGGGAGTGAAAAACTGTTTTTT
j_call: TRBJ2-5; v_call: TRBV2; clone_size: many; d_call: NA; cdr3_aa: CASSENGNQETQYF; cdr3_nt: TGTGCCAGCAGTGAGAACGGTAACCAAGAGACCCAGTACTTC
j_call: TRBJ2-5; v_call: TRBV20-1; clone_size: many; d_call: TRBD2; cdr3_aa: CTRTSGPPKETQYF; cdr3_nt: TGCACTAGGACTAGCGGCCCTCCTAAAGAGACCCAGTACTTC
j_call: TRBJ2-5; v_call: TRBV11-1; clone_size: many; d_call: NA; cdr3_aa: CASSPSGAEGTQYF; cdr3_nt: TGTGCCAGCAGCCCATCTGGAGCCGAGGGGACCCAGTACTTC
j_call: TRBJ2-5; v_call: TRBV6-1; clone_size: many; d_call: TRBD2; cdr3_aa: CASSRRGGGSGQETQYF; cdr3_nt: TGTGCCAGCAGTCGCCGCGGGGGGGGATCGGGTCAAGAGACCCAGTACTTC
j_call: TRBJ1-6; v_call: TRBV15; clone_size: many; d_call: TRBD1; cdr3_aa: CATSRDKYRDRVSPLHF; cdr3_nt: TGTGCCACCAGCAGAGATAAATACCGGGACAGGGTCTCACCCCTCCACTTT
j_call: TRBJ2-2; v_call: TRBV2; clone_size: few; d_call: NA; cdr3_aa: CASTAPRGGELFF; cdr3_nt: TGTGCCAGCACGGCCCCCCGGGGCGGGGAGCTGTTTTTT
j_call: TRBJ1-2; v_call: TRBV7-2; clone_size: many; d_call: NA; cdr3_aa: CASSLETGMDYGYTF; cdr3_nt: TGTGCCAGCAGCTTAGAGACGGGGATGGACTATGGCTACACCTTC
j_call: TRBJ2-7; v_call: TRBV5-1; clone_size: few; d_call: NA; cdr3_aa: CASSTGTEPYEQYF; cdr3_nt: TGCGCCAGCAGCACTGGGACGGAACCCTACGAGCAGTACTTC